Listed below are T cell receptor beta chains from one sample, sequenced in a study of blood T cell repertoires in COVID-19. Libraries were prepared by immunoSEQ multiplex PCR; TCRdb keeps only in-frame clonotypes and omits some of them. The data hold around 290,000 clones, with 88% observed a single time. Sequencing was done on a sample of PBMCs or T cells enriched from blood (not recorded which). These TCRs come from an older woman in a cohort exposed to, infected with or recovered from COVID-19 (not recorded which). CDR3s include the opening cysteine and the closing phenylalanine or tryptophan. D genes are given only for firm matches. Size is stated for part of the rows, as once, few or many counts, or as a class when the clone is expanded.

j_gene | abundance | d_gene | v_gene | len | CDR3nt | CDR3aa
TRBJ1-4 | - | - | TRBV5-1 | 14 | TGCGCCAGCAGTCCGCCCACAGGGAATGAAAAACTGTTTTTT | CASSPPTGNEKLFF
TRBJ1-1 | - | - | TRBV28 | 13 | TGTGCCAGCAGTTTCGTAGGGGCGACTGAAGCTTTCTTT | CASSFVGATEAFF
TRBJ1-2 | - | TRBD1 | TRBV24-1 | 16 | TGTGCCACCAGTGATAGCCGGACAGGAACTAACTATGGCTACACCTTC | CATSDSRTGTNYGYTF
TRBJ2-5 | once | TRBD2 | TRBV9 | 17 | TGTGCCAGCAGCGGCGCCAATAGACTAGCGGGAGAAGAGACCCAGTACTTC | CASSGANRLAGEETQYF
TRBJ2-3 | - | - | TRBV12-3/TRBV12-4 | 13 | TGTGCCAGCAGTTTAAATGGAGGGAATACGCAGTATTTT | CASSLNGGNTQYF
TRBJ1-3 | - | - | TRBV11-1 | 16 | TGTGCCAGCAGCGAAGACACTCAGCCGTCTGGAAACACCATATATTTT | CASSEDTQPSGNTIYF
TRBJ2-7 | - | - | TRBV9 | 15 | TGTGCCAGCAGCGTAGCAAGGCGGAAGGCCTACGAGCAGTACTTC | CASSVARRKAYEQYF
TRBJ1-2 | - | TRBD1 | TRBV28 | 14 | TGTGCCAGCGCCCGGTCACAGGGGGCCCTTGGCTACACCTTC | CASARSQGALGYTF
TRBJ2-7 | - | TRBD1 | TRBV5-1 | 14 | TGCGCCAGCAGCTCCGGGACAGGGGGCAACGAGCAGTACTTC | CASSSGTGGNEQYF
TRBJ1-2 | - | TRBD1 | TRBV28 | 14 | TGTGCCAGCAATGACAGGGGGAAGAACTATGGCTACACCTTC | CASNDRGKNYGYTF
TRBJ1-2 | few | TRBD1 | TRBV11-2 | 13 | TGTGCCAGCAGCTTCGACAGGGGGCCTGGCTACACCTTC | CASSFDRGPGYTF
TRBJ1-1 | - | - | TRBV28 | 13 | TGTGCCAGCAGATCCCTCGTCGGTACTGAAGCTTTCTTT | CASRSLVGTEAFF
TRBJ2-1 | - | - | TRBV7-3 | 16 | TGTGCCAGCAGCGCCGCCCCCTGGCAGGGCCTCAATGAGCAGTTCTTC | CASSAAPWQGLNEQFF
TRBJ2-7 | - | - | TRBV7-3 | 15 | TGTGCCAGCAGCTTAGGGGGCAACGGAGCCTACGAGCAGTACTTC | CASSLGGNGAYEQYF
TRBJ2-7 | - | TRBD1 | TRBV6-6 | 18 | TGTGCCAGCAGTCACCTCGGGACAGGGGTTGGCGGTATCTACGAGCAGTACTTC | CASSHLGTGVGGIYEQYF
TRBJ2-2 | - | TRBD1 | TRBV6-5 | 15 | TGTGCCAGCAGCCTGGGACAGGTATACACCGGGGAGCTGTTTTTT | CASSLGQVYTGELFF
TRBJ1-2 | - | TRBD1 | TRBV7-9 | 13 | TGTGCCAGCAGCTTAGCCGGACAGGGCGCGAACTTCTTC | CASSLAGQGANFF
TRBJ2-7 | - | - | TRBV21-1 | 14 | TGTGCCGGCAGCAGACAGGGGGCAGCGTACGAGCAGTACTTC | CAGSRQGAAYEQYF
TRBJ2-7 | - | TRBD2 | TRBV2 | 14 | TGTGCCAGCAGGGGGACTAGCGGCTCCTACGAGCAGTACTTC | CASRGTSGSYEQYF
TRBJ2-7 | - | - | TRBV30 | 14 | TGTGCCTGGAGTGTTTGGAACAGGGAAGACGAGCAGTACTTC | CAWSVWNREDEQYF
TRBJ2-7 | - | TRBD2 | TRBV29-1 | 14 | TGCAGCGCGATTGGACTAGCGGGAGTCTACGAGCAGTACTTC | CSAIGLAGVYEQYF
TRBJ2-7 | - | TRBD2 | TRBV19 | 15 | TGTGCCAGTAGTACTATTCAGACTAGCGGGACCGAGCAGTACTTC | CASSTIQTSGTEQYF
TRBJ2-7 | - | TRBD1 | TRBV13 | 15 | TGTGCCAGCAGCACCAGACAGGGGGTGTCCTACGAGCAGTACTTC | CASSTRQGVSYEQYF
TRBJ2-1 | once | TRBD2 | TRBV29-1 | 14 | TGCAGCCTTAGCGGGACTAGCGGGAGTTTAGAGCAGTTCTTC | CSLSGTSGSLEQFF
TRBJ2-5 | - | - | TRBV7-3 | 15 | TGTGCCAGCAGCTTAGGATCAGGGGCGGGAGAGACCCAGTACTTC | CASSLGSGAGETQYF
TRBJ1-4 | few | TRBD1 | TRBV5-1 | 15 | TGCGCCAGCAGCGGGACAGGGGCTCTTAATGAAAAACTGTTTTTT | CASSGTGALNEKLFF
TRBJ1-4 | - | - | TRBV5-6 | 14 | TGTGCCAGCAGCTACAGTATAAGGAATAAAAAACTGTTTTTT | CASSYSIRNKKLFF
TRBJ1-1 | - | - | TRBV5-1 | 15 | TGCGCCAGCAGCTTAGACCCACAGGCCGTAGGGGGAGCTTTCTTT | CASSLDPQAVGGAFF
TRBJ1-5 | - | - | TRBV6-2/TRBV6-3 | 12 | TGTGCCAGCAGTTCCCTCTGGAGGCCCCAGCATTTT | CASSSLWRPQHF
TRBJ2-7 | - | - | TRBV4-3 | 14 | TGCGCCAGCAGCCAAGAACTCCACAGGGACGAGCAGTACTTC | CASSQELHRDEQYF
TRBJ1-1 | - | - | TRBV12-5 | 16 | TGTGCTAGTGGTGCCCTTTCGGGGGTTGGCGGCACTGAAGCTTTCTTT | CASGALSGVGGTEAFF
TRBJ1-2 | - | - | TRBV2 | 14 | TGTGCCAGCATCGGGTCAGCGATCCTCTATGGCTACACCTTC | CASIGSAILYGYTF
TRBJ2-5 | - | TRBD2 | TRBV19 | 16 | TGTGCCAGTAGTATTCGCGGGGGAGGGCCGGGAGAGACCCAGTACTTC | CASSIRGGGPGETQYF
TRBJ1-6 | - | - | TRBV27 | 15 | TGTGCCAGCAGTTCGGACAGCCGTGATAATTCACCCCTCCACTTT | CASSSDSRDNSPLHF
TRBJ2-2 | once | - | TRBV5-1 | 15 | TGCGCCAGCAGCCCTGGCGGGACTAACACCGGGGAGCTGTTTTTT | CASSPGGTNTGELFF
TRBJ2-1 | - | - | TRBV28 | 15 | TGTGCCAGCAGTTCGGCGGGAATCTCCTACAATGAGCAGTTCTTC | CASSSAGISYNEQFF
TRBJ1-2 | - | - | TRBV19 | 12 | TGTGCCAGTAGTATAGATATCTATGGCTACACCTTC | CASSIDIYGYTF
TRBJ2-1 | - | - | TRBV7-9 | 13 | TGTGCCAGCAGCCCCTTAACGGACAATGAGCAGTTCTTC | CASSPLTDNEQFF
TRBJ1-2 | - | - | TRBV28 | 15 | TGTGCCAGCAGGGGAATACAGGCGGCCGGCTATGGCTACACCTTC | CASRGIQAAGYGYTF
TRBJ1-3 | - | - | TRBV4-2 | 16 | TGTGCCAGCAGCCAAGAGCGGCCAGACTCTGGAAACACCATATATTTT | CASSQERPDSGNTIYF
TRBJ1-6 | - | - | TRBV27 | 14 | TGTGCCAGCAGAGCTTGGGGGGATAATTCACCCCTCCACTTT | CASRAWGDNSPLHF
TRBJ1-6 | once | - | TRBV15 | 13 | TGTGCCACCACGGAACAGAGAGATTCACCCCTCCACTTT | CATTEQRDSPLHF
TRBJ2-1 | - | TRBD2 | TRBV7-3 | 15 | TGTGCCAGCAGCTTAACCGGAGCGGGAGGGCTTGAGCAGTTCTTC | CASSLTGAGGLEQFF